A single sample is the source of the 4 T cell receptor beta chains below, sequenced in a study of T cell repertoires in cytomegalovirus infection. Each CDR3 protein gets one entry after TCRdb re-called the reads with MiXCR. Of about 140,000 distinct CDR3 sequences listed, roughly 6% are singletons. What was sequenced was PBMCs. Receptor source: a human donor in good health (CMV status not recorded). Some clones in this sample may be carry-over from other donors' samples.

This chain joins TRBV20-1 and TRBJ1-6; no clear D gene. This CDR3 is built from 15 residues. V was pared by 7 bases and J by 4 bases, with 17 bases between. Germline V gene sequence: CDR1 DFQATT, CDR2 SNEGSKA (reference sequence). As DNA, the CDR3 is TGCAGTGTTCAAAAAGGCCCCGCTTATAATTCACCCCTCCACTTT. This gives the protein CSVQKGPAYNSPLHF.

This clonotype has ten or more counts. The J gene is TRBJ1-2, the V gene TRBV7-2; D not resolved. The ends were cut back, 1 base at V and 4 bases at J, with 16 bases in the middle. CDR1 and CDR2 from the germline V gene are SGHTA and FQGNSA. CDR3 length: 16 residues. As DNA, the CDR3 is TGTGCCAGCAGCTTAGTTACAGAACCAAGATTCTATGGCTACACCTTC. It yields the protein CASSLVTEPRFYGYTF.

There are many counts of this clonotype. J is TRBJ1-6 and V is TRBV7-2; 9 bases align to TRBD1. There are 16 residues in the CDR3. CDR1 is SGHTA, CDR2 FQGNSA, per germline. The V and J ends lost 0 bases and 8 bases, in that order; junction bases with no gene match: 5. CDR3: CASSLALDRGYSPLHF. CDR3 DNA: TGTGCCAGCAGCTTAGCGCTAGACAGGGGGTATTCACCCCTCCACTTT.

This clonotype was counted only a few times. CDR3 in DNA: TGTGCCAGCAAGAGACAGGAGTCGAGCCAAGAGACCCAGTACTTC. Translated, it gives CASKRQESSQETQYF. This sequence joins TRBV6-1 and TRBJ2-5, with D possibly matching TRBD1 (6 bases). Germline V CDR1 and CDR2: MNHNS, SASEGT. The ends were cut back, 7 bases at V and 1 base at J, with 16 bases in the middle. This CDR3 is built from 15 residues.